The present entry profiles one T cell receptor beta chain with its context. Its recognized antigen is unknown. One end of the junction varies from germline; a read error may be responsible. The reads were generated on an Illumina HiSeq 1500. The public reads were reanalyzed by TCRdb: fastp trimming at Q25, MiXCR alignment, in-frame beta chains only. Duplicate CDR3 protein sequences are folded into a single record with the most common DNA and genes. The sample contains about 900,000 distinct CDR3 sequences, around 29% of them found a single time. The ten largest clones capture 11% to 15% of the sample. In the paper's terms, the treatment or condition label means: in vitro stimulation with specific CMV peptide epitopes to enrich CMV-specific T cells. This specimen comes from a study of T cell repertoires in cytomegalovirus infection (dated by TCRdb to the late 2010s). In terms of the full investigation: The peptide stimulations were aimed at well-studied HLA-B-restricted epitopes as well as recently identified HLA-C-restricted CMV epitopes, whose presentation resists viral immunomodulation. Because public TCR beta signatures pointed to carriage of CMV infection together with the matching HLA type, the HLA type of each donor mattered for the analysis.

The paper's findings and limits, for the study overall: Cumulative frequency of public TCR beta family members discriminated carriers of CMV infection plus the relevant HLA type in this cohort and an independent approximately 350-donor cohort. In the ex vivo response, HLA-C-restricted CMV-specific TCR beta clonotypes were dominant, and in two of eight donors the single most frequent clonotype came from this HLA-C-restricted group.

The CDR3, cysteine through phenylalanine, is 18 amino acids long. Only the CDR3 region is kept as DNA, spanning 54 bases read in frame from base 1. CDR1 and CDR2, looked up from the germline V gene, are SGHVS and FQNEAQ. Sequenced material: cultured CD8+ T cells from PBMCs, taken from culture after CMV antigen stimulation. This receptor was identified in a human donor in good health (CMV status not recorded). Some clones in this sample may be carry-over from other donors' samples. This sequence uses TRBV7-8 and TRBJ2-6; the D call is possibly TRBD1 or TRBD2, each sharing 6 bases. The nucleotide sequence is given as TGTGCCAGCAGCTATATACAGGGAGGTAGCGTTGGGACCAACGTCCTGACTTTC. Translated, this is CASSYIQGGSVGTNVLTF.